This T cell receptor beta chain stems from a study of blood T cells in healthy people across ages. Alongside a J-beta primer mix, a sample-barcoded 5' primer served in a second PCR lasting roughly 7 to 11 cycles. Via MiXCR, TCRdb re-called the 5' RACE reads, giving one row per CDR3 protein. This table has roughly 1 million distinct CDR3 sequences, 20% to 25% appearing once. CDR3 length: 12 amino acids. Germline CDR1 SQVTM, CDR2 ANQGSEA. The V gene lost 6 bases and the J gene lost 5 bases, with 13 bases spanning the gap. The sample was also reused in another study, on T cells of mothers and their children.

Source material: blood. The gene calls are TRBV29-1 and TRBJ1-2, with D uncertain. This receptor was obtained from a girl aged 2 to 10 in good health. CDR3 coding DNA: TGCAGCGTGCGGTCCGGGGTATATGGCTACACCTTC. It yields the protein CSVRSGVYGYTF.